This TCR beta chain was observed in a study of cytomegalovirus exposure and HLA in healthy donors. Study-level results: Some V segments could not be told apart, so they were left out, TRBV6-2 and TRBV6-3 among them.

A remark on this clone: Antigen unknown.

The CDR3 totals 14 residues. CDR1 is MNHEY, CDR2 SMNVEV, per germline (reference sequence). V shed 5 bases and J 3 bases; nucleotides not matched to a gene: 4. With 60 Vbeta and 13 Jbeta primers, the PCR was carried out. Repertoires were generated with immunoSEQ multiplex PCR, while TCRdb's copy carries only in-frame clones and drops some. The data show fewer than 130,000 clones, nearly 80% seen once. The chain carries TRBV27 and TRBJ2-7, with TRBD2 identical over 10 bases. This TCR came from a woman in her 30s in good health and CMV-seronegative. Sequencing was performed on PBMCs. The CDR3 sequence is CASSGLAEFYEQYF. Here the CDR3 DNA reads TGTGCCAGCAGTGGACTAGCGGAGTTCTACGAGCAGTACTTC.